Following are 28 T cell receptor beta chains from one sample sequenced in a study of T cell responses to AZD1222 COVID-19 vaccine. Sequencing used immunoSEQ multiplex PCR; TCRdb keeps in-frame clones, though not all of them. The sample has some 130,000 clones; approximately 95% are singletons. The material was peripheral blood, obtained 28 days after the second AZD1222 dose. All receptors come from an adult who received the AZD1222 COVID-19 vaccine.

This clone was seen a single time. V and J are TRBV18 and TRBJ1-4, with D maybe TRBD1 (6 bases). Germline CDR1 is KGHSH and CDR2 is LQKENI. V was cut by 1 base and J by 5 bases, with 11 bases left in between. The CDR3 is made up of 15 amino acids. In nucleotides, the CDR3 is TGTGCCAGCTCACCACGGGGGGGGCGCAATGAAAAACTGTTTTTT. Protein sequence: CASSPRGGRNEKLFF.

The chain combines TRBV28 with TRBJ2-7, with 8 bases identical to TRBD1. Germline CDR1 MDHEN, CDR2 SYDVKM. J gave up 2 bases and V 5 bases, and 14 bases lay outside the gene matches. The CDR3 has 17 amino acids. CDR3 sequence reads: CASSRSGGAVLPYEQYF. In DNA form, the CDR3 reads TGTGCCAGCAGTCGTTCAGGGGGCGCCGTTTTGCCCTACGAGCAGTACTTC.

The chain links TRBV19 to TRBJ2-1, with D possibly matching TRBD2 (5 bases). CDR3 length: 13 residues. Germline loops: CDR1 LNHDA, CDR2 SQIVND (reference sequence). V was trimmed by 3 bases and J by 7 bases, leaving 10 bases between them. CDR3 nucleotides: TGTGCCAGTAGTATGTCGGGGTCTAATGAGCAGTTCTTC. Protein product: CASSMSGSNEQFF.

The V gene is TRBV3-1 (or the pseudogene TRBV3-2), the J gene TRBJ1-2; 9 bases line up with TRBD1. From germline, CDR1 is LGHDT and CDR2 YNNKEL (reference sequence). V was pared by 1 base and J by 3 bases, with 9 bases of the junction left unmatched. This CDR3 has 17 amino acids. CDR3 coding DNA: TGTGCCAGCAGCCAAGGAGGGGGACAGGGCGATGACTATGGCTACACCTTC. Protein product: CASSQGGGQGDDYGYTF.

The V gene is TRBV5-4, the J gene TRBJ2-1; 8 bases agree with TRBD1. V dropped 0 bases and J dropped 3; count of bases not matched to a gene: 2. The CDR3 has 15 amino acids. Germline loops: CDR1 SGHNT, CDR2 YYREEE (reference sequence). DNA of the CDR3: TGTGCCAGCAGCTTGGGACAGGGGTTCTACAATGAGCAGTTCTTC. It translates to CASSLGQGFYNEQFF. Supplemented by reference TRBV5-4 and TRBJ2-1, the full variable domain reads ETGVTQSPTHLIKTRGQQVTLRCSSQSGHNTVSWYQQALGQGPQFIFQYYREEENGRGNFPPRFSGLQFPNYSSELNVNALELDDSALYLCASSLGQGFYNEQFFGPGTRLTVL.

This chain connects TRBV7-6 to TRBJ1-3; no clear D gene. This CDR3 is built from 15 residues. V was clipped by 2 bases and J by 2 bases, with 10 bases between them. Germline lookup yields CDR1 SGHVS and CDR2 FNYEAQ. CDR3 amino acids: CASSLRALPGNTIYF. The CDR3 coding sequence is TGTGCCAGCAGCTTACGAGCCTTACCTGGAAACACCATATATTTT.

The V call is TRBV5-4, the J call TRBJ2-5, with TRBD2 matching 12 bases. The V and J ends lost 6 bases and 2 bases, in that order; junction bases with no gene match: 2. The CDR3 totals 14 residues. Per the germline V gene, CDR1 is SGHNT and CDR2 is YYREEE (reference sequence). The DNA for the CDR3 is TGTGCCAGCACTCTAGCGGGGGGGCAAGAGACCCAGTACTTC. Its protein is CASTLAGGQETQYF.

The rearrangement joins TRBV6-5 to TRBJ1-1; 7 positions match TRBD1. The length of the CDR3 is 15 residues. CDR1 is MNHEY and CDR2 is SVGAGI in the germline V gene. Trimming took 0 bases from V and 7 from J; bases not matched to a gene: 8. The CDR3, as DNA: TGTGCCAGCAGTTACTCAGCTGCAGGGGGTAATGAAGCTTTCTTT. Translating gives CASSYSAAGGNEAFF.

The rearrangement uses TRBV28 and TRBJ1-1; D call uncertain. The germline gives CDR1 MDHEN, CDR2 SYDVKM. V dropped 6 bases and J dropped 0 bases, with 8 bases sitting between them. The CDR3 length is 13 residues. The CDR3 nucleotides read TGTGCCAGCAGCTTTAGATTGAACACTGAAGCTTTCTTT. Translation gives CASSFRLNTEAFF.

This sequence joins TRBV28 and TRBJ1-1, with D uncertain. V was trimmed by 5 bases and J by 7 bases, leaving 11 bases between them. The CDR3 contains 12 residues. Germline V gives CDR1 MDHEN, CDR2 SYDVKM. The CDR3 loop reads CASSKDGNEAFF. The CDR3 DNA is TGTGCCAGCAGTAAAGACGGGAATGAAGCTTTCTTT.

The chain carries TRBV6-5 and TRBJ1-2; weak D call: TRBD1 (5 bases). This CDR3 comprises 12 residues. V lost 6 bases, J lost 7 bases, and 12 bases lay in between. Germline V gene sequence: CDR1 MNHEY, CDR2 SVGAGI. The CDR3: CASRGRVRGYTF. CDR3 DNA: TGTGCCAGCAGGGGACGGGTACGTGGCTACACCTTC.

The chain combines TRBV19 with TRBJ1-1; maybe TRBD1 (5 bases). The V end was cut by 5 bases, the J end by 11 bases, with 21 bases between. Germline CDR1 and CDR2: LNHDA and SQIVND (reference sequence). The CDR3 runs to 14 residues. The DNA of the CDR3 is TGTGCCAGTAGTGCGCCAACCCGGGCCCGGGGGGCTTTCTTT. Translated, it gives CASSAPTRARGAFF.

V usage is TRBV19 and J usage is TRBJ1-4; a weak D match, TRBD1 (6 bases). Germline V CDR1 and CDR2: LNHDA, SQIVND (reference sequence). The ends were cut back, 5 bases at V and 5 bases at J, with 15 bases in the middle. This CDR3 region has 15 residues. The CDR3 reads CASSPLGGANEKLFF. The CDR3 DNA sequence: TGTGCCAGTAGTCCCCTAGGGGGGGCAAATGAAAAACTGTTTTTT.

This clone was observed a single time. The chain combines TRBV28 with TRBJ1-5; no clear D. The CDR3 is 13 amino acids. The V gene lost 5 bases and the J gene lost 3 bases, with 8 bases spanning the gap. CDR1 and CDR2 (germline): MDHEN, SYDVKM. The CDR3 sequence: CASSITVNQPQHF. DNA for the CDR3: TGTGCCAGCAGTATTACCGTCAATCAGCCCCAGCATTTT.

The V call is TRBV4-1, the J call TRBJ1-5; the D is unclear. V was pared by 0 bases and J by 4 bases, with 10 bases between. The CDR3 is 15 amino acids. Per germline, CDR1 MGHRA and CDR2 YSYEKL. The CDR3 nucleotides are TGCGCCAGCAGCCAAGATCCTACACTAAATCAGCCCCAGCATTTT. It codes for CASSQDPTLNQPQHF.

The rearrangement links TRBV7-9 to TRBJ1-4, with D possibly being TRBD1 (6 bases). V lost 5 bases to trimming and J lost 6 bases, with 22 bases between them. CDR3 length: 17 residues. Germline V gene sequence: CDR1 SEHNR, CDR2 FQNEAQ (reference sequence). The CDR3 is CASSPQGRQELDEKLFF. CDR3 DNA: TGTGCCAGCAGCCCCCAGGGGCGACAGGAACTTGATGAAAAACTGTTTTTT.

This chain links TRBV19 with TRBJ2-1; D gene unclear. The CDR3 is made up of 13 amino acids. Trimming shortened V by 7 bases and J by 3 bases, and 10 bases separated the two germline ends. The V gene's germline CDR1 is LNHDA and CDR2 SQIVND (reference sequence). The CDR3 nucleotides read TGTGCCAGTAACGACTTCAACTACAATGAGCAGTTCTTC. Translated, it gives CASNDFNYNEQFF.

The chain uses TRBV11-3 and TRBJ2-6; TRBD2 is a possible D gene (5 bases). The CDR3 covers 16 residues. The germline V gene encodes CDR1 SGHNT and CDR2 YENEEA. V lost 6 bases and J 5 bases, leaving 17 bases between the germline ends. CDR3 DNA: TGTGCCAGCAGGCCCCGTGAGGGCGCATGGGCCAACGTCCTGACTTTC. Translation: CASRPREGAWANVLTF.

The chain uses TRBV6-2 or TRBV6-3 and TRBJ2-3; tentatively, D is TRBD1 (6 bases). Trimming removed 6 bases at V and 6 bases at J, with 7 bases between. This CDR3 has 11 amino acids. The V gene's germline CDR1 is MNHEY and CDR2 SVGEGT. The CDR3 loop is CASSQGDTQYF. The CDR3 DNA sequence: TGTGCCAGCAGCCAGGGGGATACGCAGTATTTT.

The chain uses TRBV24-1 and TRBJ2-1; D unresolved. Germline lookup yields CDR1 KGHDR and CDR2 SFDVKD. This CDR3 is built from 16 residues. With 3 bases removed from V and 0 bases from J, the gap between germline ends came to 11 bases. The chain's CDR3 is CATSDPDGSSYNEQFF. CDR3 in DNA: TGTGCCACCAGTGATCCGGACGGCAGCTCCTACAATGAGCAGTTCTTC.

This clone has only one observation. The rearrangement uses TRBV15 and TRBJ1-2; no definite D call. The CDR3 consists of 16 residues. Germline-derived CDR1 and CDR2 are LNHNV and YYDKDF (reference sequence). V shed 1 base and J shed 6 bases, with 18 bases lying between them. The CDR3 DNA sequence: TGTGCCACCAGCAGAGTCAGTTTGAGGGTAGTAGATGGCTACACCTTC. Its protein product is CATSRVSLRVVDGYTF.

V is TRBV6-6 and J is TRBJ1-1; 8 bases agree with TRBD1. Unmatched junction bases numbered 12, after V lost 11 bases and J lost 4 bases. This CDR3 spans 14 amino acids. Per the germline V gene, CDR1 is MNHNY and CDR2 is SVGAGI (reference sequence). CDR3 sequence: CAAQRAGGGTEAFF. DNA of the CDR3: TGTGCCGCCCAGAGGGCAGGGGGCGGCACTGAAGCTTTCTTT.

DNA of the CDR3: TGTGCCAGCAGCTTAGGCGGCGGGGGGGCCGGGGAGCTGTTTTTT. This sequence encodes CASSLGGGGAGELFF. The V and J genes are TRBV13 and TRBJ2-2; 9 bases match TRBD2. Germline values: CDR1 PRHDT, CDR2 FYEKMQ (reference sequence). CDR3 size: 15 residues. J gave up 6 bases and V 0 bases, and 2 bases lay outside the gene matches. The complete variable domain, with remaining parts taken from reference TRBV13 and TRBJ2-2, reads AAGVIQSPRHLIKEKRETATLKCYPIPRHDTVYWYQQGPGQDPQFLISFYEKMQSDKGSIPDRFSAQQFSDYHSELNMSSLELGDSALYFCASSLGGGGAGELFFGEGSRLTVL.

The rearrangement uses TRBV4-2 and TRBJ1-1, with D possibly TRBD1 on 5 matching bases. CDR1 and CDR2 from the germline V gene are LGHNA and YNFKEQ. Between the trimmed V and J ends, which lost 1 base and 5 bases, there was a span of 17 bases. The CDR3 loop spans 16 amino acids. The chain's CDR3 is CASSQGSSGGGTEAFF. In nucleotides, the CDR3 is TGTGCCAGCAGCCAAGGGTCGTCCGGGGGAGGAACTGAAGCTTTCTTT.

CDR3 bases: TGTGCCAGCAGTCCAGGGTGGTTAGCGGTACGATCTGGAAACACCATATATTTT. Translated, it gives CASSPGWLAVRSGNTIYF. The rearrangement joins TRBV28 to TRBJ1-3; D may be TRBD1 (5 bases). V was clipped by 5 bases and J by 1 base, with 21 bases between them. CDR1 and CDR2 (germline): MDHEN, SYDVKM. This CDR3 has 18 residues.

The chain employs TRBV7-9 and TRBJ1-2, with 8 bases lining up with TRBD1. The trim removed 5 bases at V and 6 bases at J, leaving 5 bases unmatched. The germline V gene has CDR1 SEHNR and CDR2 FQNEAQ (reference sequence). The CDR3 runs to 13 residues. The CDR3 coding sequence is TGTGCCAGCAGCATCCAACAGGGGGATGGCTACACCTTC. Amino acid sequence: CASSIQQGDGYTF. Together with reference TRBV7-9 and TRBJ1-2, the CDR3 gives the full variable domain: DTGVSQNPRHKITKRGQNVTFRCDPISEHNRLYWYRQTLGQGPEFLTYFQNEAQLEKSRLLSDRFSAERPKGSFSTLEIQRTEQGDSAMYLCASSIQQGDGYTFGSGTRLTVV.

The chain combines TRBV5-1 with TRBJ1-2; weak D call: TRBD1 (6 bases). This CDR3 is 12 amino acids long. From germline, CDR1 is SGHRS and CDR2 YFSETQ. With 3 bases removed from V and 8 bases from J, the gap between germline ends came to 11 bases. The CDR3 nucleotides are TGCGCCAGCAGCTGGGACATCGGCGGCTACACCTTC. Translating gives CASSWDIGGYTF.

J is TRBJ1-2 and V is TRBV2; no reliable D call. The CDR3 has 11 amino acids. The germline V and J ends were trimmed by 11 bases and 1 base, with 8 bases remaining between them. Germline CDR1 and CDR2: SNHLY and FYNNEI. The CDR3 DNA sequence: TGTGCCGGGAGGGTTAACTATGGCTACACCTTC. This encodes CAGRVNYGYTF.